Listed here are 28 T cell receptor beta chains from one sample, sequenced in a study of shared clonotypes between healthy human individuals. Assay used: immunoSEQ multiplex PCR; TCRdb lists only in-frame clones, some missing. This table has 2 million to 2.5 million clones, roughly 96% appearing once. Source material: naive CD4+ T cells sorted from blood. Stated subset: CD45RA+ positively selected. Every receptor here comes from a young man in good health.

CDR3 coding DNA: TGTGCCAGTAGTATCAAGCGAGGGTCCTCTGGGGCCAACGTCCTGACTTTC. Its translation: CASSIKRGSSGANVLTF. This chain uses TRBV19 with TRBJ2-6; TRBD2 is a possible D gene (5 bases). Germline CDR1 LNHDA, CDR2 SQIVND (reference sequence). V lost 3 bases and J 0 bases, leaving 12 bases between the germline ends. The CDR3 has 17 amino acids.

The chain carries TRBV25-1 and TRBJ2-1; D tentatively fits TRBD1 or TRBD2 (5 bases each). The CDR3 covers 15 residues. V was shortened by 6 bases and J by 3 bases, with 15 bases between the two germline ends. Germline CDR1 reads MGHDK; CDR2 reads SYGVNS. The CDR3 region is CASRVGTGYYNEQFF. CDR3 coding DNA: TGTGCCAGCAGGGTTGGGACGGGTTACTACAATGAGCAGTTCTTC.

The chain carries TRBV5-6 and TRBJ2-3, with 7 bases that match TRBD1. CDR1 is SGHDT and CDR2 is YYEEEE in the germline V gene. The ends lost 2 bases at V and 4 bases at J; junction bases unmatched: 10. This CDR3 region has 16 residues. The CDR3 coding sequence is TGTGCCAGCAGCTTAGAGGGGGCGCGGGCCCCAGATACGCAGTATTTT. Translating gives CASSLEGARAPDTQYF. The full variable domain, its missing parts supplied by reference TRBV5-6 and TRBJ2-3, is DAGVTQSPTHLIKTRGQQVTLRCSPKSGHDTVSWYQQALGQGPQFIFQYYEEEERQRGNFPDRFSGHQFPNYSSELNVNALLLGDSALYLCASSLEGARAPDTQYFGPGTRLTVL.

The V gene is TRBV6-1, the J gene TRBJ2-7, with D perhaps matching TRBD2 (6 bases). In germline, CDR1 is MNHNS, CDR2 SASEGT. This CDR3 has 14 amino acids. V was trimmed by 1 base and J by 2 bases, leaving 9 bases between them. CDR3 residues: CASSEVGGAYEQYF. Here the CDR3 DNA reads TGTGCCAGCAGTGAAGTTGGAGGGGCCTACGAGCAGTACTTC.

The chain links TRBV5-1 to TRBJ2-3, with D possibly being TRBD1 (7 bases). The CDR3 has 18 amino acids. Germline V gene sequence: CDR1 SGHRS, CDR2 YFSETQ. Trimming left V 6 bases short and J 0 bases short, with 23 bases between. For the CDR3, the DNA is TGCGCCAGCACGAAGGAGGGGGCAAAACCCACTAGCACAGATACGCAGTATTTT. As protein: CASTKEGAKPTSTDTQYF.

The chain employs TRBV5-1 and TRBJ2-5; TRBD1 might be the D (6 bases). This CDR3 is 14 amino acids long. Trimming cost V 1 base and J 4 bases, with 11 bases left between them. CDR1 is SGHRS, CDR2 YFSETQ, per germline. The chain's CDR3 is CASSLSSGAETQYF. As DNA, the CDR3 is TGCGCCAGCAGCTTGTCTTCAGGGGCAGAGACCCAGTACTTC.

For the CDR3, the DNA is TGTGCCAGCAGCTTAGCGGGTTCCATTTCCCGAAACAGGGTCGGTTTAGAGACCCAGTACTTC. Amino acid sequence: CASSLAGSISRNRVGLETQYF. The chain employs TRBV7-6 and TRBJ2-5, with a possible D match to TRBD1 (6 bases). This CDR3 is built from 21 residues. The V end lost 0 bases, the J end lost 4 bases, and 30 bases lay between the germline ends. Looked up from germline, CDR1 is SGHVS and CDR2 is FNYEAQ.

J is TRBJ2-7 and V is TRBV18; weak D call: TRBD2 (6 bases). V shed 3 bases and J shed 0 bases, with 12 bases lying between them. CDR1 and CDR2 from the germline V gene are KGHSH and LQKENI. The CDR3 is 15 amino acids. The CDR3 sequence: CASSPPGEPSYEQYF. The CDR3 DNA reads as TGTGCCAGCTCACCCCCGGGGGAACCCTCCTACGAGCAGTACTTC.

V usage is TRBV2 and J usage is TRBJ1-6; 7 bases map to TRBD1. CDR1 is SNHLY, CDR2 FYNNEI, per germline. With 8 bases clipped from V and 5 bases from J, the junction kept 3 bases outside the gene matches. The CDR3 loop spans 13 amino acids. CDR3 region: CASEGTDNSPLHF. The CDR3 DNA reads as TGTGCCAGCGAGGGGACAGATAATTCACCCCTCCACTTT. The entire variable domain, with the rest obtained from reference TRBV2 and TRBJ1-6, is as follows: EPEVTQTPSHQVTQMGQEVILRCVPISNHLYFYWYRQILGQKVEFLVSFYNNEISEKSEIFDDQFSVERPDGSNFTLKIRSTKLEDSAMYFCASEGTDNSPLHFGNGTRLTVT.

In this sample, this clone turned up once. CDR3 in amino acids: CAWSVGKNEKLFF. DNA for the CDR3: TGTGCCTGGAGTGTAGGAAAGAATGAAAAACTGTTTTTT. The V gene is TRBV30, the J gene TRBJ1-4; D gene ambiguous. Looked up from germline, CDR1 is GTSNPN and CDR2 is SVGIG (reference sequence). V was shortened by 0 bases and J by 5 bases, with 7 bases between the two germline ends. CDR3 length: 13 residues.

The rearrangement joins TRBV6-5 to TRBJ2-3, with D unclear. The CDR3 is made up of 13 amino acids. The germline V gene encodes CDR1 MNHEY and CDR2 SVGAGI. V was trimmed by 7 bases and J by 0 bases, leaving 8 bases between them. CDR3 amino acids: CASTVASTDTQYF. The DNA for the CDR3 is TGTGCCAGCACGGTAGCTAGCACAGATACGCAGTATTTT.

A note on this clone: Additional DNA sequences in this sample encode the identical CDR3. The CDR3 DNA follows: TGTGCCAGCAGGACTAGCGGGGGCACCGGGGAGCTGTTTTTT. Protein sequence: CASRTSGGTGELFF. The chain carries TRBV28 and TRBJ2-2; 12 bases are shared with TRBD2. V gave up 6 bases and J gave up 4 bases; unmatched junction bases: 0. Germline V gene lookup returns CDR1 MDHEN and CDR2 SYDVKM. This CDR3 spans 14 amino acids.

V and J are TRBV9 and TRBJ1-1; D remains ambiguous. Germline lookup yields CDR1 SGDLS and CDR2 YYNGEE. Trimming cost V 3 bases and J 4 bases, with 7 bases left between them. This CDR3 has 12 residues. CDR3 sequence: CASSGLGTEAFF. The CDR3 coding sequence is TGTGCCAGCAGCGGACTGGGCACTGAAGCTTTCTTT.

This chain connects TRBV15 to TRBJ2-1; 7 bases are shared with TRBD2. Losses at the gene ends were 0 bases for V and 6 bases for J; bases not matched to a gene: 14. This CDR3 region has 18 residues. Per germline, CDR1 LNHNV and CDR2 YYDKDF (reference sequence). The CDR3 DNA reads as TGTGCCACCAGCAGAGACCTACCGTTAGCGGGTTGGGGCAATGAGCAGTTCTTC. Protein product: CATSRDLPLAGWGNEQFF.

The rearrangement uses TRBV30 and TRBJ1-5; a weak D match, TRBD1 (5 bases). V lost 2 bases to trimming and J lost 7 bases, with 9 bases between them. This CDR3 comprises 12 residues. CDR1 is GTSNPN and CDR2 is SVGIG in the germline V gene (reference sequence). The CDR3 here is CAWSSGLQPQHF. In DNA form, the CDR3 reads TGTGCCTGGAGTTCAGGGTTACAGCCCCAGCATTTT.

The V call is TRBV6-4, the J call TRBJ2-7; perhaps D is TRBD1 or TRBD2 (5 bases each). Germline V gene lookup returns CDR1 MRHNA and CDR2 SNTAGT. V dropped 4 bases and J dropped 4 bases, with 14 bases sitting between them. CDR3 length: 14 residues. The CDR3 protein is CASSVNVGDYEQYF. CDR3 coding DNA: TGTGCCAGCAGTGTAAACGTGGGGGATTACGAGCAGTACTTC.

The count of this clone is one. The rearrangement links TRBV7-9 to TRBJ1-4; weak D call: TRBD1 (6 bases). The CDR3 spans 15 residues. V was shortened by 1 base and J by 5 bases, with 11 bases between the two germline ends. Germline V gene data show CDR1 as SEHNR and CDR2 as FQNEAQ (reference sequence). CDR3: CASSLDGTSNEKLFF. CDR3 sequence (DNA): TGTGCCAGCAGCTTAGATGGGACATCCAATGAAAAACTGTTTTTT.

The CDR3 DNA is TGTGCCATCGGACAACTTGGGAGCACAGATACGCAGTATTTT. Translating gives CAIGQLGSTDTQYF. V gene TRBV10-3 combines with J gene TRBJ2-3, with D tentatively TRBD1 (5 bases). The ends were cut back, 8 bases at V and 0 bases at J, with 12 bases in the middle. CDR1 and CDR2 (germline): ENHRY, SYGVKD. The length of the CDR3 is 14 residues.

This chain joins TRBV6-5 and TRBJ2-5, with TRBD2 as a possible D gene (5 bases). Germline V gives CDR1 MNHEY, CDR2 SVGAGI. The CDR3 consists of 14 residues. The V end lost 0 bases, the J end lost 4 bases, and 9 bases lay between the germline ends. The CDR3 sequence is CASSYSSSSETQYF. DNA of the CDR3: TGTGCCAGCAGTTACTCGTCTAGCTCAGAGACCCAGTACTTC.

The V gene is TRBV5-1, the J gene TRBJ1-1; possible D gene TRBD1, 5 bases. In germline, CDR1 is SGHRS, CDR2 YFSETQ. The V gene lost 3 bases and the J gene lost 9 bases, with 18 bases spanning the gap. This CDR3 contains 14 residues. CDR3 DNA: TGCGCCAGCAGCTCTGGAGGGACTCTCAGGCAAGCTTTCTTT. Its protein product is CASSSGGTLRQAFF.

On this clone itself: The same CDR3 also results from other DNA sequences found in this sample. This chain connects TRBV11-2 to TRBJ2-1; D not certain. The germline V gene has CDR1 SGHAT and CDR2 FQNNGV. Trimming removed 0 bases at V and 1 base at J, with 7 bases between. The CDR3 spans 15 residues. CDR3 sequence: CASSLDGLSYNEQFF. DNA of the CDR3: TGTGCCAGCAGCTTAGACGGATTATCCTACAATGAGCAGTTCTTC.

V gene TRBV19 combines with J gene TRBJ2-5, with D maybe TRBD1 (5 bases). The CDR3 contains 15 residues. V lost 4 bases, J lost 1 base, and 13 bases lay in between. Per germline, CDR1 LNHDA and CDR2 SQIVND (reference sequence). CDR3 protein: CASSKAGKGQETQYF. The CDR3 region has the DNA TGTGCCAGTAGTAAGGCAGGGAAGGGCCAAGAGACCCAGTACTTC.

The chain uses TRBV11-2 and TRBJ1-3; D not certain. The CDR3 totals 14 residues. Germline lookup yields CDR1 SGHAT and CDR2 FQNNGV. The V end was cut by 2 bases, the J end by 0 bases, with 5 bases between. CDR3 nucleotide sequence: TGTGCCAGCAGCTTACAAATCTCTGGAAACACCATATATTTT. Protein product: CASSLQISGNTIYF. Combining the CDR3 with reference TRBV11-2 and TRBJ1-3 gives the whole variable domain EAGVAQSPRYKIIEKRQSVAFWCNPISGHATLYWYQQILGQGPKLLIQFQNNGVVDDSQLPKDRFSAERLKGVDSTLKIQPAKLEDSAVYLCASSLQISGNTIYFGEGSWLTVV.

The chain couples TRBV5-1 to TRBJ2-2, with a weak D call TRBD1 (5 bases). The CDR3 length is 14 residues. V was shortened by 4 bases and J by 8 bases, with 15 bases between the two germline ends. Looked up from germline, CDR1 is SGHRS and CDR2 is YFSETQ. CDR3 bases: TGCGCCAGCAGCCTACTACAGACAGCTGGGGAGCTGTTTTTT. It encodes CASSLLQTAGELFF.

A remark on this clone: The same CDR3 also results from other DNA sequences found in this sample. The chain is built from TRBV2 and TRBJ2-5; D may be TRBD1 (5 bases). Germline values: CDR1 SNHLY, CDR2 FYNNEI. CDR3 length: 13 residues. Trimming removed 6 bases at V and 2 bases at J, with 10 bases between. The CDR3 nucleotides are TGTGCCAGCAGCCTGGACATTCAAGAGACCCAGTACTTC. This translates into CASSLDIQETQYF.

This sequence joins TRBV28 and TRBJ1-5, with 8 bases aligning to TRBD1. Trimming cost V 7 bases and J 2 bases; bases outside gene matches: 10. This CDR3 region has 16 residues. The germline V gene encodes CDR1 MDHEN and CDR2 SYDVKM. The CDR3 DNA reads as TGTGCCAGCACGGTTGGACAGGGTGTCGGCAATCAGCCCCAGCATTTT. Protein product: CASTVGQGVGNQPQHF.

V gene TRBV5-1 combines with J gene TRBJ1-2; D is uncertain. The CDR3 has 15 amino acids. Trimming cost V 0 bases and J 4 bases, with 13 bases left between them. Germline V gene data show CDR1 as SGHRS and CDR2 as YFSETQ. CDR3 loop: CASSLVPTAGYGYTF. The CDR3 nucleotides read TGCGCCAGCAGCTTGGTTCCTACCGCCGGCTATGGCTACACCTTC. The complete variable domain, with remaining parts taken from reference TRBV5-1 and TRBJ1-2, reads KAGVTQTPRYLIKTRGQQVTLSCSPISGHRSVSWYQQTPGQGLQFLFEYFSETQRNKGNFPGRFSGRQFSNSRSEMNVSTLELGDSALYLCASSLVPTAGYGYTFGSGTRLTVV.

In this sample, this clone turned up once. The chain uses TRBV2 and TRBJ2-7; no definite D call. Per the germline V gene, CDR1 is SNHLY and CDR2 is FYNNEI. The length of the CDR3 is 15 residues. V was clipped by 1 base and J by 0 bases, with 10 bases between them. In DNA, the CDR3 is TGTGCCAGCAGTGAAGGGCAGGAACCCTCCTACGAGCAGTACTTC. Protein: CASSEGQEPSYEQYF.